A selection of T cell receptor beta chains follows, all from one sample in a study of control samples from healthy donors and cancer patients. Assay: immunoSEQ multiplex PCR; the TCRdb copy retains only in-frame clones and omits some. The table has tens of thousands of clones, roughly nine tenths seen once. Sequencing was done on a sample of blood. Every receptor here comes from a woman in her seventies in good health. CDR3s include the opening cysteine and the closing phenylalanine or tryptophan. The D gene is left open where the match is weak. Where a row states a size, it is once, few, many or the class of an expanded clone; other rows omit it.

j_gene: TRBJ1-1; abundance: NA; v_gene: TRBV3-1/TRBV3-2; d_gene: NA; CDR3nt: TGTGCCAGCAGCCAGCGAGGAAGGGGTGCCGAAGCTTTCTTT; CDR3aa: CASSQRGRGAEAFF
j_gene: TRBJ1-4; abundance: NA; v_gene: TRBV5-1; d_gene: TRBD1; CDR3nt: TGCGCCAGCCAGAGGGACAGGGCAACTAATGAAAAACTGTTTTTT; CDR3aa: CASQRDRATNEKLFF
j_gene: TRBJ2-7; abundance: few; v_gene: TRBV18; d_gene: TRBD1; CDR3nt: TGTGCCAGCTCGCCGGGACAGGGGGCTCGGGAGCAGTACTTC; CDR3aa: CASSPGQGAREQYF
j_gene: TRBJ1-2; abundance: NA; v_gene: TRBV6-1; d_gene: NA; CDR3nt: TGTGCCAGCAGTGAATGGGGGGGTGGCGGCTACACCTTC; CDR3aa: CASSEWGGGGYTF
j_gene: TRBJ1-2; abundance: NA; v_gene: TRBV6-1; d_gene: TRBD1; CDR3nt: TGTGCCAGCAGTGAGGGACAGCCTGCTAACTATGGCTACACCTTC; CDR3aa: CASSEGQPANYGYTF
j_gene: TRBJ2-3; abundance: NA; v_gene: TRBV6-5; d_gene: NA; CDR3nt: TGTGCCAGCAGCGGGGGTTTTGGCACAGATACGCAGTATTTT; CDR3aa: CASSGGFGTDTQYF
j_gene: TRBJ1-6; abundance: NA; v_gene: TRBV25-1; d_gene: NA; CDR3nt: TGTGCCAGCAGTGAACAACAGGGAGGGTCACCCCTCCACTTT; CDR3aa: CASSEQQGGSPLHF
j_gene: TRBJ1-3; abundance: NA; v_gene: TRBV12-5; d_gene: NA; CDR3nt: TGTGCTAGTGGTTTGGCAAGCGGCCTCTCTGGAAACACCATATATTTT; CDR3aa: CASGLASGLSGNTIYF
j_gene: TRBJ2-7; abundance: NA; v_gene: TRBV29-1; d_gene: TRBD2; CDR3nt: TGCAGCGTGGGACCAAGAAGCGGGAGCTACGAGCAGTACTTC; CDR3aa: CSVGPRSGSYEQYF
j_gene: TRBJ2-3; abundance: NA; v_gene: TRBV27; d_gene: NA; CDR3nt: TGTGCCAGCAGTTTACAACTACGGGACACAGATACGCAGTATTTT; CDR3aa: CASSLQLRDTDTQYF
j_gene: TRBJ2-5; abundance: NA; v_gene: TRBV5-1; d_gene: TRBD2; CDR3nt: TGCGCCAGCGGATTCAGCGGGATTCAAGAGACCCAGTACTTC; CDR3aa: CASGFSGIQETQYF
j_gene: TRBJ1-2; abundance: NA; v_gene: TRBV2; d_gene: NA; CDR3nt: TGTGCCAGCGCCGGGACGGAAACTAACTATGGCTACACCTTC; CDR3aa: CASAGTETNYGYTF
j_gene: TRBJ2-6; abundance: NA; v_gene: TRBV5-1; d_gene: TRBD2; CDR3nt: TGCGCCAGCAGCTTGGACATAGGGCAGCTACTAGCGGGGACTTACTCTGGGGCCAACGTCCTGACTTTC; CDR3aa: CASSLDIGQLLAGTYSGANVLTF
j_gene: TRBJ1-2; abundance: NA; v_gene: TRBV28; d_gene: NA; CDR3nt: TGTGCCAGCAGTTTACGTCAGGGGCATTCTGGCTACACCTTC; CDR3aa: CASSLRQGHSGYTF
j_gene: TRBJ2-2; abundance: NA; v_gene: TRBV28; d_gene: TRBD2; CDR3nt: TGTGCCAGCACCGCCGGACTAGCGGGGGGGCCCTACACCGGGGAGCTGTTTTTT; CDR3aa: CASTAGLAGGPYTGELFF
j_gene: TRBJ1-5; abundance: NA; v_gene: TRBV25-1; d_gene: NA; CDR3nt: TGTGCCAGCATTGGGGCAGGGCGGTGGCATTTT; CDR3aa: CASIGAGRWHF
j_gene: TRBJ1-3; abundance: NA; v_gene: TRBV13; d_gene: NA; CDR3nt: TGTGCCAGCAGCTTGGGGGCCACCATATATTTT; CDR3aa: CASSLGATIYF
j_gene: TRBJ2-2; abundance: NA; v_gene: TRBV6-1; d_gene: TRBD1; CDR3nt: TGTGCCAGCAGTGAGTACAGGGGGAACACCGGGGAGCTGTTTTTT; CDR3aa: CASSEYRGNTGELFF
j_gene: TRBJ2-1; abundance: NA; v_gene: TRBV21-1; d_gene: NA; CDR3nt: TGTGCCAGCAGCAAAGCTGCGCGGGGCGGCTACAATGAGCAGTTCTTC; CDR3aa: CASSKAARGGYNEQFF
j_gene: TRBJ1-1; abundance: NA; v_gene: TRBV12-3/TRBV12-4; d_gene: NA; CDR3nt: TGTGCCAGCAGTTTAGGATGGGGTGAAGCTTTCTTT; CDR3aa: CASSLGWGEAFF
j_gene: TRBJ2-7; abundance: NA; v_gene: TRBV9; d_gene: NA; CDR3nt: TGTGCCAGCAGCGTAGGGGTGGAGCCCTACGAGCAGTACTTC; CDR3aa: CASSVGVEPYEQYF
j_gene: TRBJ1-5; abundance: NA; v_gene: TRBV4-1; d_gene: NA; CDR3nt: TGCGCCAGCAGCCAAGGGAGGCTGGGAGGAAGCAATCAGCCCCAGCATTTT; CDR3aa: CASSQGRLGGSNQPQHF